This TCR beta chain was retrieved from a study of CD8+CD57+ T cells in acquired aplastic anemia. Study background: Sorted CD4+ plus CD8+ cells gave DNA averaging about 3.2 ug. Study conclusions and caveats: The study identified roughly 29 CD8+ CDR3 sequences shared by patients and controls. CD8+ Simpson's diversity showed no significant patient-control difference.

Per the germline V gene, CDR1 is SGHTS and CDR2 is YDEGEE. This CDR3 contains 17 residues. The V end lost 1 base, the J end lost 3 bases, and 14 bases lay between the germline ends. This clonotype was counted many times. Its antigen is as yet unknown. Genomic DNA acted as the template from which TCR beta VDJ combination and CDR3 sequence profiling were carried out. Each CDR3 protein gets one entry after TCRdb re-called the reads with MiXCR. The sample lists some 290,000 distinct CDR3 sequences, 55% to 65% occurring once. The sample comprised sorted CD4+, CD8+, or CD8+CD57+ T cells (not recorded which) from PBMCs. The genes are TRBV5-8 and TRBJ1-6, with TRBD1 as a possible D gene (5 bases). The TCR originated in a human donor with severe aplastic anemia or a healthy control (not recorded which). For the CDR3, the DNA is TGTGCCAGCAGCTTGCGGGGCAGGACGGGCTATAATTCACCCCTCCACTTT. It codes for CASSLRGRTGYNSPLHF.